The clone carrying this T cell receptor beta chain was detected once. Its matching antigen is unknown. The data belong to a study of cytomegalovirus exposure and HLA in healthy donors. Study context: Unique TCRs from HLA-typed donors, roughly 87 million of them, were held in an early data release.

Study-level findings and limits: Versus the roughly 700-donor mean, an Asian-associated ancestry cluster reportedly showed fewer N-insertions in a later analysis. The study carried out a later analysis of TCR beta sequences. It associated about 15,000 of them with specific HLA alleles at a false discovery rate of 0.05. Earlier results showed most TCR beta V segments being productive about 87% or about 30% of the time.

PCR involved 60 Vbeta and 13 Jbeta primers. Sequencing was performed with immunoSEQ multiplex PCR; in TCRdb, only in-frame clones are kept and a portion is missing. The sample has 35,000 to 40,000 clones; about 66% are singletons. Trimming shortened V by 5 bases and J by 1 base, and 14 bases separated the two germline ends. CDR1 is MNHEY and CDR2 is SVGAGI in the germline V gene. The CDR3 spans 15 residues. The gene calls are TRBV6-5 and TRBJ1-1, with D possibly matching TRBD1 (5 bases). This sequence was found in a man aged 50-60 years in good health and CMV-seropositive. The specimen sequenced was PBMCs. The CDR3: CASSRGSIANTEAFF. For the CDR3, the DNA is TGTGCCAGCAGTCGGGGGTCGATTGCGAACACTGAAGCTTTCTTT.